The 5 T cell receptor beta chains reported below all come from one sample, sequenced in a study of blood T cell repertoires in COVID-19. The repertoire was sequenced with immunoSEQ multiplex PCR; TCRdb's copy has only in-frame clones and lacks some. Among 150,000 to 200,000 clones listed, 65% to 85% were seen once. Sequences were obtained from peripheral blood. These receptors originate from a man between 60 and 75 years old with active or convalescent COVID-19.

The chain joins TRBV28 to TRBJ1-5, with D perhaps TRBD1 (5 bases). V shed 3 bases and J shed 6 bases, with 12 bases lying between them. Per the germline V gene, CDR1 is MDHEN and CDR2 is SYDVKM. The CDR3 runs 14 residues. CDR3 in DNA: TGTGCCAGCAGTTTGGGGGGGGGTACTCAGCCCCAGCATTTT. This translates into CASSLGGGTQPQHF.

The gene calls are TRBV5-1 and TRBJ2-2, with 12 bases matching TRBD2. The CDR3 sequence is 15 residues long. Germline CDR1 SGHRS, CDR2 YFSETQ. V shed 5 bases and J 6 bases; nucleotides not matched to a gene: 5. CDR3 residues: CASRTSGSISGELFF. The CDR3 bases are TGCGCCAGCAGGACTAGCGGGAGTATTTCCGGGGAGCTGTTTTTT.

The gene calls are TRBV29-1 and TRBJ2-3, with D unclear. CDR3 length equals 11 residues. Trimming shortened V by 7 bases and J by 5 bases, and 10 bases separated the two germline ends. Germline V gives CDR1 SQVTM, CDR2 ANQGSEA. CDR3 sequence: CSAGPVDTQYF. The CDR3 DNA is TGCAGCGCGGGTCCAGTAGATACGCAGTATTTT.

This clone was seen more than once but under ten times. The chain uses TRBV2 and TRBJ2-3; no reliable D call. Germline V lookup: CDR1 SNHLY, CDR2 FYNNEI. This CDR3 is built from 13 residues. Trimming took off 2 bases at V and 0 bases at J, with 3 bases between the two ends. The CDR3 DNA sequence: TGTGCCAGCAGTGAACCTAGCACAGATACGCAGTATTTT. Protein sequence: CASSEPSTDTQYF.

V gene TRBV25-1 combines with J gene TRBJ2-3; TRBD1 aligns across 7 bases. The CDR3 length is 14 residues. CDR1 and CDR2 from the germline V gene are MGHDK and SYGVNS. Trimming cost V 3 bases and J 2 bases; bases outside gene matches: 2. The CDR3 is CASSDTGVTDTQYF. The CDR3 DNA sequence: TGTGCCAGCAGTGACACAGGGGTCACAGATACGCAGTATTTT.